Below are 28 T cell receptor beta chains sequenced from a single sample in a study of regulatory T cells. Findings and limits, study-wide: In CD3G-deficient patients, conventional CD4+ T cells were enriched for hydrophobic CDR3 residues at positions 6 and 7.

Antigen specificity for these receptors is unknown. The PCR used 52 TRBV and 13 TRBJ primers. Clones were read by immunoSEQ multiplex PCR, and TCRdb kept only the in-frame ones, dropping some. The sample records almost 30,000 clones, roughly 90% being singletons. The sequenced material came from conventional CD4+ T cells sorted from blood. These receptors were obtained from a person between 18 and 30 years old with CD3G deficiency.

The chain has TRBV19 and TRBJ1-5; possibly TRBD1 for D (5 bases). In germline, CDR1 is LNHDA, CDR2 SQIVND (reference sequence). Trimming shortened V by 7 bases and J by 7 bases, and 14 bases separated the two germline ends. The CDR3 is 13 amino acids. The CDR3 DNA reads TGTGCCAGTAATCCAGGGAGAGGCCAGCCCCAGCATTTT. Its translation is CASNPGRGQPQHF.

V and J are TRBV28 and TRBJ1-2; a possible D gene is TRBD1 (5 bases). The CDR3 length is 13 residues. In germline, CDR1 is MDHEN, CDR2 SYDVKM. V was shortened by 6 bases and J by 6 bases, with 14 bases between the two germline ends. CDR3 amino acids: CASSFSGTDGYTF. The CDR3 DNA follows: TGTGCCAGCAGCTTCTCCGGGACGGATGGCTACACCTTC.

This clone was seen just once. This chain joins TRBV10-1 and TRBJ2-6; D gene ambiguous. This CDR3 comprises 18 residues. Trimming left V 5 bases short and J 5 bases short, with 22 bases between. CDR1 and CDR2 from the germline V gene are WNHNN and SYGVQD (reference sequence). CDR3 loop: CASSKTSIAQSRANVLTF. In nucleotides, the CDR3 is TGCGCCAGCAGTAAAACTTCAATCGCACAAAGTCGGGCCAACGTCCTGACTTTC.

The chain couples TRBV28 to TRBJ1-3; 8 nucleotides line up with TRBD1. Per germline, CDR1 MDHEN and CDR2 SYDVKM. The CDR3 totals 11 residues. The V gene end was trimmed by 10 bases and the J gene end by 8 bases; junction bases not matched to a gene: 4. CDR3 residues: CATRGPDTIYF. The DNA for the CDR3 is TGTGCCACCAGGGGGCCGGACACCATATATTTT.

This clone was counted a single time. J is TRBJ2-7 and V is TRBV9, with 10 bases fitting TRBD1. Germline V gene data show CDR1 as SGDLS and CDR2 as YYNGEE. This CDR3 contains 14 residues. The J segment lost 4 bases and the V segment lost 4 bases, leaving 5 bases of the junction unmatched. In nucleotides, the CDR3 is TGTGCCAGCAGCCTCCGGGACAGGGGATACGAGCAGTACGTC. It yields the protein CASSLRDRGYEQYV.

The rearrangement uses TRBV7-3 and TRBJ2-3; D unclear. V was shortened by 5 bases and J by 7 bases, with 13 bases between the two germline ends. The CDR3 spans 13 residues. Germline V CDR1 and CDR2: SGHTA, FQGTGA. The CDR3 sequence: CASSPPLTYTQYF. CDR3 nucleotide sequence: TGTGCCAGCAGCCCTCCTCTAACCTATACGCAGTATTTT.

This sequence joins TRBV6-1 and TRBJ2-2, with D possibly TRBD2 on 5 matching bases. CDR1 and CDR2 from the germline V gene are MNHNS and SASEGT. The CDR3 has 14 residues. Trimming took off 4 bases at V and 5 bases at J, with 11 bases between the two ends. The CDR3 spells CASSAAPGTGELFF. DNA of the CDR3: TGTGCCAGCAGTGCGGCCCCGGGGACCGGGGAGCTGTTTTTT.

The chain uses TRBV10-2 and TRBJ2-7, with D possibly TRBD1 on 6 matching bases. CDR1 is WSHSY and CDR2 is SAAADI in the germline V gene. The CDR3 has 15 amino acids. Between the trimmed V and J ends, which lost 6 bases and 2 bases, there was a span of 17 bases. CDR3 in amino acids: CASSPRQVKAYEQYF. The CDR3 DNA sequence: TGCGCCAGCAGCCCCCGACAGGTTAAAGCCTACGAGCAGTACTTC.

This chain joins TRBV27 and TRBJ2-1; weak D call: TRBD1 (6 bases). Trimming pared 2 bases from V and 3 bases from J, leaving 20 bases between. The CDR3 runs to 18 residues. CDR1 is MNHEY, CDR2 SMNVEV, per germline (reference sequence). CDR3 nucleotides: TGTGCCAGCAGTTTACTAATTGTGGGGCAGGGGCTCTACAATGAGCAGTTCTTC. Protein: CASSLLIVGQGLYNEQFF.

This clone showed up just once. The genes are TRBV4-3 and TRBJ2-3; tentatively, D is TRBD1 (6 bases). CDR1 is LGHNA and CDR2 is YSLEER in the germline V gene. Trimming removed 5 bases at V and 2 bases at J, with 23 bases between. This CDR3 comprises 18 residues. CDR3 amino acids: CASSGQFAASQDTDTQYF. CDR3 DNA: TGCGCCAGCAGCGGACAGTTCGCGGCTAGCCAGGACACAGATACGCAGTATTTT.

This chain connects TRBV5-1 to TRBJ2-1, with D perhaps matching TRBD1 (5 bases). This CDR3 comprises 16 residues. The V and J ends lost 0 bases and 0 bases respectively, with 10 bases between them. The V gene's germline CDR1 is SGHRS and CDR2 YFSETQ. The CDR3 DNA sequence: TGCGCCAGCAGCTTGGGACAGACGAGCTCCTACAATGAGCAGTTCTTC. Its protein is CASSLGQTSSYNEQFF. The full variable domain, its missing parts supplied by reference TRBV5-1 and TRBJ2-1, is KAGVTQTPRYLIKTRGQQVTLSCSPISGHRSVSWYQQTPGQGLQFLFEYFSETQRNKGNFPGRFSGRQFSNSRSEMNVSTLELGDSALYLCASSLGQTSSYNEQFFGPGTRLTVL.

The chain carries TRBV5-1 and TRBJ2-1; D unclear. CDR1 is SGHRS and CDR2 is YFSETQ in the germline V gene. V was shortened by 4 bases and J by 7 bases, with 15 bases between the two germline ends. This CDR3 contains 14 residues. CDR3 nucleotide sequence: TGCGCCAGCAGCCCCTCTAACACGAGGAATGAGCAGTTCTTC. The encoded protein is CASSPSNTRNEQFF. The variable domain in full, with the rest retrieved from reference TRBV5-1 and TRBJ2-1, is KAGVTQTPRYLIKTRGQQVTLSCSPISGHRSVSWYQQTPGQGLQFLFEYFSETQRNKGNFPGRFSGRQFSNSRSEMNVSTLELGDSALYLCASSPSNTRNEQFFGPGTRLTVL.

J is TRBJ2-5 and V is TRBV7-9; the match to TRBD2 covers 7 bases. The J segment lost 2 bases and the V segment lost 5 bases, leaving 2 bases of the junction unmatched. The length of the CDR3 is 13 residues. Germline V gene data show CDR1 as SEHNR and CDR2 as FQNEAQ (reference sequence). The CDR3 DNA reads TGTGCCAGCAGCACTAGCGCACAAGAGACCCAGTACTTC. Its protein is CASSTSAQETQYF. The variable domain in full, completed from reference TRBV7-9 and TRBJ2-5, reads DTGVSQNPRHKITKRGQNVTFRCDPISEHNRLYWYRQTLGQGPEFLTYFQNEAQLEKSRLLSDRFSAERPKGSFSTLEIQRTEQGDSAMYLCASSTSAQETQYFGPGTRLLVL.

The rearrangement links TRBV7-9 to TRBJ2-1; no clear D. This CDR3 is 15 amino acids long. V lost 5 bases to trimming and J lost 2 bases, with 13 bases between them. In germline, CDR1 is SEHNR, CDR2 FQNEAQ (reference sequence). The CDR3 sequence: CASSPGGVAYNEQFF. The DNA of the CDR3 is TGTGCCAGCAGCCCCGGTGGGGTAGCCTACAATGAGCAGTTCTTC.

The chain uses TRBV7-8 and TRBJ1-5; D call uncertain. The CDR3 covers 15 residues. V lost 3 bases and J lost 4, with 13 bases in between. Per germline, CDR1 SGHVS and CDR2 FQNEAQ. The CDR3 reads CASSFAGGGNQPQHF. Written as DNA, the CDR3 is TGTGCCAGCAGCTTTGCAGGAGGCGGAAATCAGCCCCAGCATTTT.

The genes are TRBV2 and TRBJ2-5; D gene uncertain. Germline V gene data show CDR1 as SNHLY and CDR2 as FYNNEI. Trimming removed 6 bases at V and 5 bases at J, with 10 bases between. This CDR3 is 12 amino acids long. The CDR3 DNA follows: TGTGCCAGCAGGAGCGACGCGGAGACCCAGTACTTC. Translating gives CASRSDAETQYF.

This chain joins TRBV7-2 and TRBJ2-5; a possible D gene is TRBD1 (5 bases). This CDR3 has 14 residues. V dropped 1 base and J dropped 4 bases, with 10 bases sitting between them. Germline-derived CDR1 and CDR2 are SGHTA and FQGNSA. CDR3 bases: TGTGCCAGCAGCTTAGTTCAGGGCCGAGAGACCCAGTACTTC. Translating gives CASSLVQGRETQYF.

This rearrangement joins TRBV10-3 to TRBJ1-2, with D hard to call. From germline, CDR1 is ENHRY and CDR2 SYGVKD. This CDR3 comprises 11 residues. V shed 2 bases and J shed 14 bases, with 12 bases lying between them. CDR3 in amino acids: CAISEVSAFTF. CDR3 in DNA: TGTGCCATCAGTGAGGTGTCGGCCTTTACCTTC.

V is TRBV5-1 and J is TRBJ2-3; unclear D gene. This CDR3 has 15 residues. V gave up 1 base and J gave up 0 bases, with 9 bases separating them. CDR1 is SGHRS, CDR2 YFSETQ, per germline. The CDR3 protein is CASSLSRSSTDTQYF. CDR3 DNA: TGCGCCAGCAGCTTGAGCAGGTCTAGCACAGATACGCAGTATTTT. Complete variable domain (other parts from reference TRBV5-1 and TRBJ2-3): KAGVTQTPRYLIKTRGQQVTLSCSPISGHRSVSWYQQTPGQGLQFLFEYFSETQRNKGNFPGRFSGRQFSNSRSEMNVSTLELGDSALYLCASSLSRSSTDTQYFGPGTRLTVL.

The chain's CDR3 is CASRPGTGSYNEQFF. The CDR3 DNA reads as TGTGCCAGCAGACCCGGGACAGGGTCATACAATGAGCAGTTCTTC. The V gene is TRBV28, the J gene TRBJ2-1, with 9 bases lining up with TRBD1. The CDR3 has 15 residues. CDR1 MDHEN and CDR2 SYDVKM come from the germline V gene. V gave up 6 bases and J gave up 4 bases; unmatched junction bases: 7.

The chain recombines TRBV4-3 with TRBJ1-1; D is unresolved. V gave up 0 bases and J gave up 1 base, with 3 bases separating them. Germline V gene lookup returns CDR1 LGHNA and CDR2 YSLEER. The CDR3 length is 13 residues. CDR3 DNA: TGCGCCAGCAGCCAAGAAAGGAACACTGAAGCTTTCTTT. This codes for CASSQERNTEAFF.

The chain has TRBV5-6 and TRBJ1-5; D possibly corresponds to TRBD1 (5 bases). Germline loops: CDR1 SGHDT, CDR2 YYEEEE. There are 15 residues in the CDR3. The V end lost 0 bases, the J end lost 5 bases, and 12 bases lay between the germline ends. The chain's CDR3 is CASSLGRGMDQPQHF. The DNA for the CDR3 is TGTGCCAGCAGCTTGGGTCGGGGGATGGATCAGCCCCAGCATTTT.

This rearrangement joins TRBV6-1 to TRBJ1-1, with D maybe TRBD1 (6 bases). V shed 6 bases and J shed 0 bases, with 11 bases lying between them. The CDR3 has 14 residues. Germline assignment: CDR1 MNHNS and CDR2 SASEGT. The CDR3 here is CASRKDSMNTEAFF. The CDR3 bases are TGTGCCAGCAGAAAGGACAGCATGAACACTGAAGCTTTCTTT.

The chain carries TRBV20-1 and TRBJ1-2; D not certain. The CDR3 extends over 11 amino acids. The V gene lost 2 bases and the J gene lost 0 bases, with 1 base spanning the gap. Germline V CDR1 and CDR2: DFQATT, SNEGSKA (reference sequence). The CDR3 DNA is TGCAGTGCTAGAACTAACTATGGCTACACCTTC. Residues: CSARTNYGYTF.

This clone was recorded a few times. The chain uses TRBV6-1 and TRBJ1-2; 8 bases agree with TRBD1. After removal of 7 bases from V and 0 bases from J, the junction contained 7 bases not matched to a gene. The CDR3 loop spans 15 amino acids. Looked up from germline, CDR1 is MNHNS and CDR2 is SASEGT. The CDR3 reads CASIRDRWSNYGYTF. CDR3 sequence (DNA): TGTGCCAGCATTCGGGACAGGTGGTCTAACTATGGCTACACCTTC.

The chain is built from TRBV6-1 and TRBJ2-1; 15 bases are shared with TRBD2. Looked up from germline, CDR1 is MNHNS and CDR2 is SASEGT. The CDR3 spans 17 residues. Trimming removed 4 bases from V and 8 bases from J; junction bases left unmatched: 9. CDR3 amino acids: CASSGRTSGRVFDEQFF. CDR3 nucleotides: TGTGCCAGCAGTGGACGGACTAGCGGGAGGGTTTTCGATGAGCAGTTCTTC.

J is TRBJ2-1 and V is TRBV10-3; TRBD1 agrees at 7 bases. Germline CDR1 ENHRY, CDR2 SYGVKD. The ends lost 8 bases at V and 7 bases at J; junction bases unmatched: 11. The CDR3 is 14 amino acids. CDR3 in amino acids: CAIGDRASGNEQFF. The CDR3 DNA follows: TGTGCCATCGGAGACAGGGCGTCGGGAAATGAGCAGTTCTTC.

A single count supports this clone. The genes are TRBV4-2 and TRBJ2-3; 9 bases fit TRBD2. This CDR3 comprises 16 residues. V gave up 1 base and J gave up 2 bases; unmatched junction bases: 4. The germline CDR1 and CDR2 sequences are LGHNA and YNFKEQ. The CDR3 DNA reads as TGTGCCAGCAGCCAAGGCGAGCGGGGGGTCACAGATACGCAGTATTTT. It is translated as CASSQGERGVTDTQYF.